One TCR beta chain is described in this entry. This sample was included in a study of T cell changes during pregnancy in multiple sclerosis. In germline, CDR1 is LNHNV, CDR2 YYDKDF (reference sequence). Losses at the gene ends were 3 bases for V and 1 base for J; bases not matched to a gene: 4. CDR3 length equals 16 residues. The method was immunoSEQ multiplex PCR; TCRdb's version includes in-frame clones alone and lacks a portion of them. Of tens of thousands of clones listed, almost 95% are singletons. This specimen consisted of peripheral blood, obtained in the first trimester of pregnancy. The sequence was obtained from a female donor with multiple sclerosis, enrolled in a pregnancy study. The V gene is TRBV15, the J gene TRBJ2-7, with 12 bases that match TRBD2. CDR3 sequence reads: CATSRRLAGVSYEQYF. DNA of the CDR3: TGTGCCACCAGCAGGCGACTAGCGGGGGTGTCCTACGAGCAGTACTTC.